This T cell receptor (beta chain) came from a study of T cell changes during pregnancy in multiple sclerosis. Only in-frame clones appear in the TCRdb table, and some are missing; sequencing was by immunoSEQ multiplex PCR. Seen here are about 70,000 clones, 91% observed once, and the top ten hold about 2.3%. The CDR3 is 19 amino acids. With V trimmed by 3 bases and J by 6 bases, 18 bases remained unmatched. Germline CDR1 reads SGDLS; CDR2 reads YYNGEE. The chain has TRBV9 and TRBJ2-1, with 10 positions matching TRBD2. This clonotype was obtained from a female donor with multiple sclerosis, enrolled in a pregnancy study. The sequenced sample was peripheral blood, obtained in the first trimester of pregnancy. DNA for the CDR3: TGTGCCAGCAGCGCATTGGACTTACTCACTAGCGGGGACTTCAATGAGCAGTTCTTC. This translates into CASSALDLLTSGDFNEQFF.